These T cell receptor beta chains were read from a single sample in a study of early T cells in non-severe SARS-CoV-2 infection. From the 5' RACE reads, TCRdb called clonotypes with MiXCR, one entry per CDR3 protein. The data hold around 40,000 distinct CDR3 sequences, with approximately 10% observed a single time. The sequenced sample was whole blood. The source of these receptors is an adult who was a healthcare worker with PCR-confirmed SARS-CoV-2 infection or an uninfected control (not recorded which). Both conserved end residues are part of each CDR3. A D gene is named only where the DNA matches it firmly. The size entry is marked missing in some rows and otherwise reads once, few, many or a size class.

V gene,clone size,D gene,J gene,CDR3 protein,CDR3 DNA
TRBV5-4,.,TRBD2,TRBJ2-5,CASTRGLAEQETQYF,TGTGCCAGCACCCGGGGACTAGCGGAACAAGAGACCCAGTACTTC
TRBV5-4,many,.,TRBJ2-7,CASSLSGLTYEQYF,TGTGCCAGCAGCTTATCGGGTCTAACCTACGAGCAGTACTTC
TRBV27,few,.,TRBJ2-2,CASSALRTFPNTGELFF,TGTGCCAGCAGTGCCCTCCGTACGTTCCCGAACACCGGGGAGCTGTTTTTT
TRBV10-3,few,.,TRBJ1-4,CAIKGPEGEKLFF,TGTGCCATTAAGGGCCCGGAGGGCGAAAAACTGTTTTTT
TRBV20-1,many,.,TRBJ1-4,CSGSEGLNEKLFF,TGCAGTGGTTCTGAAGGGTTAAATGAAAAACTGTTTTTT
TRBV13,few,.,TRBJ2-3,CASSSTVSDTQYF,TGTGCCAGCAGCTCCACCGTCTCAGATACGCAGTATTTT
TRBV7-9,few,TRBD1,TRBJ2-7,CASSLPGTGRSHEQYF,TGTGCCAGCAGCTTACCCGGGACAGGGCGATCCCACGAGCAGTACTTC
TRBV5-5,.,.,TRBJ1-6,CASSPRGENSPLHF,TGTGCCAGCAGCCCGAGAGGGGAGAATTCACCCCTCCACTTT
TRBV10-3,many,TRBD1,TRBJ2-3,CAIRGTAKTRLQYF,TGTGCCATCAGGGGGACAGCTAAAACCCGACTCCAGTATTTT
TRBV7-2,few,TRBD1,TRBJ1-5,CASSARTGIGQPQHF,TGTGCCAGCAGCGCGCGGACAGGGATCGGTCAGCCCCAGCATTTT
TRBV7-8,.,.,TRBJ2-2,CASSSLGGGGAGALFF,TGTGCCAGCAGCTCATTAGGAGGTGGTGGGGCAGGGGCGCTGTTTTTT
TRBV24-1,many,.,TRBJ2-2,CATNGYGRGQNTGELFF,TGTGCCACCAACGGATACGGGAGGGGGCAAAACACCGGGGAGCTGTTTTTT
TRBV5-8,few,.,TRBJ2-5,CASSSWRQETQYF,TGTGCCAGCAGCTCTTGGCGGCAAGAGACCCAGTACTTC
TRBV4-2,.,.,TRBJ1-1,CASSQDRGNTEAFF,TGTGCCAGCAGCCAAGATCGGGGGAACACTGAAGCTTTCTTT
TRBV9,many,.,TRBJ1-6,CASSVQDGNSYNSPLHF,TGTGCCAGCAGCGTTCAAGACGGGAACTCCTATAATTCACCCCTCCACTTT
TRBV9,many,.,TRBJ2-7,CASSVGNGVSYEQYF,TGTGCCAGCAGCGTGGGGAACGGGGTCTCCTACGAGCAGTACTTC
TRBV3-1,.,.,TRBJ2-1,CASSQRASSSYNEQFF,TGTGCCAGCAGCCAACGGGCTTCCAGCTCCTACAATGAGCAGTTCTTC
TRBV2,many,TRBD1,TRBJ1-4,CASSEALWTGGEKDEKLFF,TGTGCCAGCAGTGAAGCGCTTTGGACAGGGGGCGAAAAGGATGAAAAACTGTTTTTT
TRBV9,few,TRBD2,TRBJ2-1,CASSDLAGSYNEQFF,TGTGCCAGCAGCGATCTAGCGGGGTCCTACAATGAGCAGTTCTTC
TRBV3-1,.,TRBD1,TRBJ1-6,CASSRDRGSPLHF,TGTGCCAGCAGCCGGGACAGGGGTTCACCCCTCCACTTT
TRBV29-1,few,.,TRBJ2-1,CSVEDWQNNEQFF,TGCAGCGTTGAAGATTGGCAAAACAATGAGCAGTTCTTC
TRBV10-3,few,.,TRBJ1-2,CAISKQGGDYGYTF,TGTGCCATCAGTAAACAGGGAGGCGACTATGGCTACACCTTC